This note documents a single TCR beta chain sequence. These data come from a study of blood T cell repertoires in COVID-19. Study background: Sites in the United States, Italy and Spain provided acute and convalescent COVID-19 samples. Sample material is recorded as cDNA or gDNA derived from T cells, B-cell-depleted T cells, or PBMCs.

The protocol was immunoSEQ multiplex PCR, while the TCRdb copy is restricted to in-frame clones and leaves out a portion. The data contain some 130,000 clones, 70% to 90% of them singletons. The CDR3 is 13 amino acids. V lost 4 bases to trimming and J lost 7 bases; unmatched junction nucleotides: 3. Germline V CDR1 and CDR2: KGHSH, LQKENI. The sequencing sample was made of peripheral blood. The sequence came from a man aged 50 to 60 with acute or convalescent COVID-19. The chain is built from TRBV18 and TRBJ2-4; TRBD1 agrees at 8 bases. As DNA, the CDR3 is TGTGCCAGCTCACAGGGACAGGAGAACATTCAGTACTTC. It yields the protein CASSQGQENIQYF.